Shown below are 7 T cell receptor beta chains from a single sample sequenced in a study of regulatory T cells in long-lasting Graves disease. In building TCR beta libraries, iRepertoire HTBI primers were used together with Arm-PCR of CDR3 regions. TCRdb re-analysed the multiplex PCR reads in MiXCR, keeping a single row per CDR3 protein. The table has hundreds of thousands of distinct CDR3 sequences, approximately 15% seen once; the top ten hold roughly 18%. The sample's time point: newly diagnosed GD, antithyroid drugs for less than 3 months. RNA from PBMCs was the source of the TCR library. These data were also reused for a study on T cells in Graves' hyperthyroidism and ophthalmopathy.

The material was peripheral blood mononuclear cells (PBMCs), obtained at new diagnosis, from a patient treated with antithyroid drugs. The receptors originated from a woman aged 25-40 years with Graves disease.

The table lists this clonotype with a few counts. The chain carries TRBV20-1 and TRBJ1-5; 8 bases fit TRBD1. After removal of 5 bases from V and 4 bases from J, the junction contained 7 bases not matched to a gene. Looked up from germline, CDR1 is DFQATT and CDR2 is SNEGSKA (reference sequence). There are 14 residues in the CDR3. The chain's CDR3 is CSAPGQGGNQPQHF. CDR3 DNA sequence: TGCAGTGCTCCCGGACAGGGAGGAAATCAGCCCCAGCATTTT.

This clonotype was recorded at least ten times. This chain joins TRBV7-2 and TRBJ2-7, with D hard to call. Per the germline V gene, CDR1 is SGHTA and CDR2 is FQGNSA. Trimming removed 2 bases at V and 3 bases at J, with 14 bases between. CDR3 length: 15 residues. This chain's CDR3 is CASSLTGQPFYEQYF. The CDR3 DNA reads as TGTGCCAGCAGCTTAACGGGTCAGCCTTTCTACGAGCAGTACTTC.

At least ten counts were recorded for this clonotype. The V and J genes are TRBV15 and TRBJ2-3, with 9 positions matching TRBD1. V gave up 0 bases and J gave up 5 bases; unmatched junction bases: 6. The CDR3 extends over 16 amino acids. From germline, CDR1 is LNHNV and CDR2 YYDKDF (reference sequence). CDR3 DNA: TGTGCCACCAGCAGAGATCTGACAGGGGGGGAAGATACGCAGTATTTT. It encodes CATSRDLTGGEDTQYF.

In its sample, this clonotype was seen a few times. The chain recombines TRBV3-1 with TRBJ1-3; D may be TRBD1 (5 bases). Trimming removed 6 bases from V and 2 bases from J, with 17 bases in between. Germline V gene lookup returns CDR1 LGHDT and CDR2 YNNKEL (reference sequence). This CDR3 contains 16 residues. CDR3 sequence (DNA): TGTGCCAGCAGACGCGGACAATCTGTCCCTGGAAACACCATATATTTT. It yields the protein CASRRGQSVPGNTIYF.

In regard to this clonotype: Given a much more abundant clone one base away, this may be a read error. This CDR3 is CASSQTGRRDGYTF. For the CDR3, the DNA is TGTGCCAGCAGCCAGACAGGGAGGCGCGACGGCTACACCTTC. The chain uses TRBV14 and TRBJ1-2; TRBD1 aligns across 7 bases. Per germline, CDR1 SGHDN and CDR2 FVKESK. The CDR3 consists of 14 residues. J lost 8 bases, V lost 3 bases, and 9 bases had no gene match.

This clonotype showed up just a few times. V and J are TRBV24-1 and TRBJ2-2; D may be TRBD1 (6 bases). The CDR3 runs 16 residues. Germline V lookup: CDR1 KGHDR, CDR2 SFDVKD. Trimming removed 4 bases from V and 2 bases from J, with 13 bases in between. The CDR3 region is CATSDPGTPNTGELFF. The DNA of the CDR3 is TGTGCCACCAGTGACCCCGGGACACCAAACACCGGGGAGCTGTTTTTT.

There are a few counts of this clonotype. The conserved final phenylalanine or tryptophan is absent from the CDR3, which likely points to a read error. The chain has TRBV28 and TRBJ1-1; TRBD1 matches 8 bases. Looked up from germline, CDR1 is MDHEN and CDR2 is SYDVKM. Trimming at V came to 6 bases and at J to 6 bases, leaving 9 bases not matched to a gene. The CDR3 extends over 14 amino acids. The CDR3 DNA is TGTGCCAGCAGGAAACAGGGGGGAGAACCTGAAGCTTTCTCT. Protein product: CASRKQGGEPEAFS.